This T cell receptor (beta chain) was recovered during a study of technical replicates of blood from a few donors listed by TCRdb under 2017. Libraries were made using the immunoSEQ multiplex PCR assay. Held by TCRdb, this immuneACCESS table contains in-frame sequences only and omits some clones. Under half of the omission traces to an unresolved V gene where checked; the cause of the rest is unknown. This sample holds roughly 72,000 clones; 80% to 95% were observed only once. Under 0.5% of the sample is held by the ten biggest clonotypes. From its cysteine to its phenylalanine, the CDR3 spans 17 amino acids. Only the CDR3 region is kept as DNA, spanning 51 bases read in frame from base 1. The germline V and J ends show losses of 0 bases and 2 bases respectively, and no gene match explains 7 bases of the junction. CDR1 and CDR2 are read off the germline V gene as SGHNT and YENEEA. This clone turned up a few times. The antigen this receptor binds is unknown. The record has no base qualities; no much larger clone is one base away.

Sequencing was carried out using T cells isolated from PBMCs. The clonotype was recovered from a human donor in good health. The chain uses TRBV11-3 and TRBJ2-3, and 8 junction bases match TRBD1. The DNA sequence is TGTGCCAGCAGCTTAGACAGGGGGCCTAGCGCCACAGATACGCAGTATTTT. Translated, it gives CASSLDRGPSATDTQYF.